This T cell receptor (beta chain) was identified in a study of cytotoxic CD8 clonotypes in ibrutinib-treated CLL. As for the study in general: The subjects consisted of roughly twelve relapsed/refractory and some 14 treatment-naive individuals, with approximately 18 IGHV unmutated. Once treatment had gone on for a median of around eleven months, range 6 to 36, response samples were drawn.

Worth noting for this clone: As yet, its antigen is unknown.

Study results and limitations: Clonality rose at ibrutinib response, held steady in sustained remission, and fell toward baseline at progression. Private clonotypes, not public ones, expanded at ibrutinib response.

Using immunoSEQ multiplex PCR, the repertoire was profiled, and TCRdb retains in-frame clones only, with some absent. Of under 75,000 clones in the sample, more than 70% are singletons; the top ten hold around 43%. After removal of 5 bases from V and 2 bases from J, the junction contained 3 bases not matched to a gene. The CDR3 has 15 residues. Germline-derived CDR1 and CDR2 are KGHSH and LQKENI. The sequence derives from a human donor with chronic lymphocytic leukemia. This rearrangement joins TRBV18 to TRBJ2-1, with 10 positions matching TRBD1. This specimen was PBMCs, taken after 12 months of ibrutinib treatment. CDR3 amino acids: CASSVGTGAYNEQFF. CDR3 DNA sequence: TGTGCCAGCTCAGTCGGGACAGGGGCCTACAATGAGCAGTTCTTC. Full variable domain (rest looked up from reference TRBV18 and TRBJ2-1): NAGVMQNPRHLVRRRGQEARLRCSPMKGHSHVYWYRQLPEEGLKFMVYLQKENIIDESGMPKERFSAEFPKEGPSILRIQQVVRGDSAAYFCASSVGTGAYNEQFFGPGTRLTVL.